This T cell receptor (beta chain) was recorded in a study of a mutant IDH1 vaccine in newly diagnosed glioma. This clone was observed a handful of times. Its antigen is currently unknown. The time point denotes: week 47, end of study. Doses comprised 300 ug of mutant IDH1 20-mer peptide each, plus topical imiquimod. Measured with immunoSEQ multiplex PCR; TCRdb has only the in-frame clones, and not every one. The profile shows some 40,000 clones, roughly 82% of them singletons. Looked up from germline, CDR1 is GTSNPN and CDR2 is SVGIG (reference sequence). The V and J ends lost 1 base and 7 bases, in that order; junction bases with no gene match: 3. The CDR3 runs to 12 residues.

This sample comprised PBMCs, obtained from a glioma patient whose treatment included an IDH1 peptide vaccine. The TCR was taken from a man aged 35 to 55 with glioma. The rearrangement uses TRBV30 and TRBJ1-1, with TRBD1 matching 7 bases. CDR3 sequence reads: CAWSEGAYEAFF. The DNA for the CDR3 is TGTGCCTGGAGTGAGGGGGCATATGAAGCTTTCTTT.